This T cell receptor (beta chain) came from a study of T cells after yellow fever vaccination. The study, taken as a whole, reports: Compared with primary, the secondary response was weaker and peaked at day 5, not 15. Most clones from primary vaccination resurfaced after the booster (around 95% CD4, 88% CD8). The CD4 and CD8 compartments had a small share of their clonotypes in common.

The CDR3 covers 14 residues. Germline lookup yields CDR1 SGHTA and CDR2 FQGNSA. Trimming removed 4 bases at V and 8 bases at J, with 12 bases between. This clonotype was observed at least ten times. Its antigen is still unknown. Template switching by 5'RACE produced TCR cDNA, adding a universal primer site and UMIs. TCRdb independently ran MiXCR on the 5' RACE reads; one entry per CDR3 protein. The table includes under 550,000 distinct CDR3 sequences, just over 20% detected once. The chain joins TRBV7-2 to TRBJ1-6; D not certain. The TCR sequence derives from a man younger than 35 who received the YFV17D yellow fever vaccine. Specimen: PBMCs, collected 21 days after the first yellow fever vaccination. The CDR3 loop is CASSSQAGDSPLHF. In DNA form, the CDR3 reads TGTGCCAGCAGCTCCCAGGCCGGGGATTCACCCCTCCACTTT.